These 5 T cell receptor beta chains originate from one sample sequenced in a study of CD8 T cells in Susac syndrome. It was with random hexamers that roughly 0.5 to 1 ug RNA was reverse transcribed. TCRdb analysed the immunoSEQ multiplex PCR reads with MiXCR anew, one entry per CDR3 protein. The sample consists of 150,000 to 200,000 distinct CDR3 sequences, approximately 95% of them appearing once. Sequences were obtained from CD4+ T cells from PBMCs. These receptors all come from a human donor with Susac syndrome.

This rearrangement joins TRBV28 to TRBJ2-5; 11 bases line up with TRBD1. Germline CDR1 and CDR2: MDHEN and SYDVKM. CDR3 length: 15 amino acids. The ends lost 6 bases at V and 0 bases at J; junction bases unmatched: 3. Here the CDR3 reads CASSPGQGDQETQYF. The CDR3 region has the DNA TGTGCCAGCAGCCCGGGACAGGGGGACCAAGAGACCCAGTACTTC.

This clonotype was observed a few times. The V call is TRBV12-3 or TRBV12-4, the J call TRBJ1-2; possibly TRBD1 for D (5 bases). V gave up 1 base and J gave up 1 base, with 7 bases separating them. This CDR3 contains 14 residues. In DNA form, the CDR3 reads TGTGCCAGCAGTTTAGGGGACCGTAACTATGGCTACACCTTC. Translation gives CASSLGDRNYGYTF.

The rearrangement links TRBV5-1 to TRBJ2-5, with D perhaps TRBD1 (5 bases). V was pared by 4 bases and J by 2 bases, with 15 bases between. CDR1 and CDR2 from the germline V gene are SGHRS and YFSETQ. CDR3 size: 15 residues. CDR3 nucleotides: TGCGCCAGCAGCCTAACTGGGGCAGAGCAAGAGACCCAGTACTTC. Translation: CASSLTGAEQETQYF.

The CDR3 here is CASSSWGQRNTEAFF. In nucleotides, the CDR3 is TGTGCCAGCAGTTCCTGGGGCCAGAGGAACACTGAAGCTTTCTTT. The chain uses TRBV6-5 and TRBJ1-1, with a possible D match to TRBD1 (5 bases). The CDR3 totals 15 residues. Trimming took 4 bases from V and 1 from J, leaving 13 bases between them. CDR1 and CDR2 (germline): MNHEY, SVGAGI.

This chain joins TRBV7-9 and TRBJ2-3; no reliable D call. The V end was cut by 2 bases, the J end by 0 bases, with 6 bases between. The germline V gene has CDR1 SEHNR and CDR2 FQNEAQ (reference sequence). This CDR3 region has 14 residues. The CDR3: CASSLMASTDTQYF. The CDR3 coding sequence is TGTGCCAGCAGCTTAATGGCCAGCACAGATACGCAGTATTTT. The complete variable domain, with remaining parts taken from reference TRBV7-9 and TRBJ2-3, reads DTGVSQNPRHKITKRGQNVTFRCDPISEHNRLYWYRQTLGQGPEFLTYFQNEAQLEKSRLLSDRFSAERPKGSFSTLEIQRTEQGDSAMYLCASSLMASTDTQYFGPGTRLTVL.